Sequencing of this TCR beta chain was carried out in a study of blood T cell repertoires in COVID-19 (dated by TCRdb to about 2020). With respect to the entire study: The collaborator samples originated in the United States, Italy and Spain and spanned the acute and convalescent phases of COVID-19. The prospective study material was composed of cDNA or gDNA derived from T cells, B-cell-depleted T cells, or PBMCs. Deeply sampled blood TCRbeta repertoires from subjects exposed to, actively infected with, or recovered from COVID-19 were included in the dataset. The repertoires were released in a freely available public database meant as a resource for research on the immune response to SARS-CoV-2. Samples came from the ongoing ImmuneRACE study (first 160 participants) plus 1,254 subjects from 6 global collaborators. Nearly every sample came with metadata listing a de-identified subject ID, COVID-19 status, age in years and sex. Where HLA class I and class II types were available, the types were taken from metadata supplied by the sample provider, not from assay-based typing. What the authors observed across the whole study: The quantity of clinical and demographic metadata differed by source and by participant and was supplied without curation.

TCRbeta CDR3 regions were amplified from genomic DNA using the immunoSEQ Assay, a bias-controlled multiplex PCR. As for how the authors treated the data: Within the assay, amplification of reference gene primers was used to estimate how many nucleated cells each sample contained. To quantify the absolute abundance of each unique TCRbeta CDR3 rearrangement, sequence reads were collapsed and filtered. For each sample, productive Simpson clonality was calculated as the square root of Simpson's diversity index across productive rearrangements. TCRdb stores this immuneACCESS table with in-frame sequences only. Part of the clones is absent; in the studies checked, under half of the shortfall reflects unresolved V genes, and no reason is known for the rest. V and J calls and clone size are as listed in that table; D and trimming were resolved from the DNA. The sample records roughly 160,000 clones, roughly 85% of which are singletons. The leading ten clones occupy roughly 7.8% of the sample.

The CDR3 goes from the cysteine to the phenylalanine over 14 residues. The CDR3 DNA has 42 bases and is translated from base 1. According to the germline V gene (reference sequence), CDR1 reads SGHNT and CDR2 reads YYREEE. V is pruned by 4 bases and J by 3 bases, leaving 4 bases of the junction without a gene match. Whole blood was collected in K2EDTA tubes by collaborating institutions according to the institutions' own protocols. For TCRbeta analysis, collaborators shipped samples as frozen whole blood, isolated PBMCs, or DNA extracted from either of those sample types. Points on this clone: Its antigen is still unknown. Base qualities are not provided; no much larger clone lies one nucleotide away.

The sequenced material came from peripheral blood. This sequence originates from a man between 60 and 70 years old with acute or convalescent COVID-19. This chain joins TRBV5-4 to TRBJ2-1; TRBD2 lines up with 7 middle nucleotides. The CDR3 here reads CASSRSGVYNEQFF. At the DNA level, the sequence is TGTGCCAGCAGCCGGAGCGGGGTCTACAATGAGCAGTTCTTC.